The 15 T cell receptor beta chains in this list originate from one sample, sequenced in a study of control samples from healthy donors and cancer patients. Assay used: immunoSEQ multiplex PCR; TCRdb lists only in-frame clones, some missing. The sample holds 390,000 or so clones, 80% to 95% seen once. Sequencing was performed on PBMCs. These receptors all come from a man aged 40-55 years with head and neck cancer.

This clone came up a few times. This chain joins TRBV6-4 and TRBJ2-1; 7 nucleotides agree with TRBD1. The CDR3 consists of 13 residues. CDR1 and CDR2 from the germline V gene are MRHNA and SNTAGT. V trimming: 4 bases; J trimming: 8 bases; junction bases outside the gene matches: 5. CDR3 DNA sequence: TGTGCCAGCAGTGCCAGTGACAGGGATGAGCAGTTCTTC. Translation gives CASSASDRDEQFF.

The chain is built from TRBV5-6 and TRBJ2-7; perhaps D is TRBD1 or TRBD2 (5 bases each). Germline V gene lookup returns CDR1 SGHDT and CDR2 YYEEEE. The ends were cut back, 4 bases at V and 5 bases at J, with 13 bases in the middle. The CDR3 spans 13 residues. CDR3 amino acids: CASSEGRTDEQYF. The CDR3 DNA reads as TGTGCCAGCAGCGAGGGACGGACCGACGAGCAGTACTTC.

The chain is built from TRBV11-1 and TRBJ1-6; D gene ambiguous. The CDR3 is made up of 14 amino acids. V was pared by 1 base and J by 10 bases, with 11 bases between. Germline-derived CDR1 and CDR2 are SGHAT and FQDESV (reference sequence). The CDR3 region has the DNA TGTGCCAGCAGCTTAGAAGGGTTCCGCTCACCCCTCCACTTT. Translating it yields CASSLEGFRSPLHF.

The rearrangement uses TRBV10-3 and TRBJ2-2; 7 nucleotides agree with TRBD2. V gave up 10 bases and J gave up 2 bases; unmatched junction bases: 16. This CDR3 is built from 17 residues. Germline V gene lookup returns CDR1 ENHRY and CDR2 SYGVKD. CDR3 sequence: CATSGEMGYSNTGELFF. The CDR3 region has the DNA TGTGCCACCAGCGGGGAGATGGGGTATAGCAACACCGGGGAGCTGTTTTTT.

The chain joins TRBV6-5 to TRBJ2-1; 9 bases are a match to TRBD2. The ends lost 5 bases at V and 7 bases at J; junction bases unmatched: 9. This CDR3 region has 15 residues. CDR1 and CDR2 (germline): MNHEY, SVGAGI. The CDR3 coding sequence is TGTGCCAGCAGTAACCCGGGACTAGCACAAAATGAGCAGTTCTTC. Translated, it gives CASSNPGLAQNEQFF.

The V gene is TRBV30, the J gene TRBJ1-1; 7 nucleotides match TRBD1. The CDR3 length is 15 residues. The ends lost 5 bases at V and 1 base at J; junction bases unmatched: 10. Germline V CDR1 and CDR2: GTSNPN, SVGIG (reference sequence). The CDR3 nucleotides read TGTGCCTGGGAGGCCCGGCAGGGGGGGAACACTGAAGCTTTCTTT. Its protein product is CAWEARQGGNTEAFF.

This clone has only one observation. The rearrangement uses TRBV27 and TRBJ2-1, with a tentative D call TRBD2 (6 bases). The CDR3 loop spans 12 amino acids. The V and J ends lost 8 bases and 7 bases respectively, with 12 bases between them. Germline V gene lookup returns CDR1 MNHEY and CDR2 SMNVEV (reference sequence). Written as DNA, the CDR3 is TGTGCCAGCCGACCGGGGGTGAATGAGCAGTTCTTC. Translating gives CASRPGVNEQFF.

CDR3 region: CATSGDSGNEQFF. DNA of the CDR3: TGTGCCACCAGTGGAGATAGCGGCAATGAGCAGTTCTTC. This chain links TRBV15 with TRBJ2-1; D possibly corresponds to TRBD2 (6 bases). The germline V and J ends were trimmed by 6 bases and 6 bases, with 12 bases remaining between them. Germline V gene sequence: CDR1 LNHNV, CDR2 YYDKDF (reference sequence). The CDR3 is 13 residues long.

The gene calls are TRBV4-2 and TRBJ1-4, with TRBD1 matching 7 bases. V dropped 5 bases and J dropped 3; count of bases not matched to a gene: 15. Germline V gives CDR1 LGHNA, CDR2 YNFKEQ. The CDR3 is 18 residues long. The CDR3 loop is CASSTGQEAPRANEKLFF. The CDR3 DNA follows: TGTGCCAGCAGCACCGGACAGGAGGCGCCCAGGGCTAATGAAAAACTGTTTTTT.

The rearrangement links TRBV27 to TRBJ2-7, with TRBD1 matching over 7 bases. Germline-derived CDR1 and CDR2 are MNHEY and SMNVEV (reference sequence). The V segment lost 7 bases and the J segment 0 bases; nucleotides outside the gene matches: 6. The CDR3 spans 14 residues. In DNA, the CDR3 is TGTGCCAGCAAGACGGGACAGACCTCCTACGAGCAGTACTTC. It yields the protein CASKTGQTSYEQYF.

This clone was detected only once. CDR3 sequence: CASSLTAGLRETQYF. For the CDR3, the DNA is TGTGCCAGCAGCTTAACGGCAGGATTGAGAGAGACCCAGTACTTC. The V call is TRBV7-3, the J call TRBJ2-5; D is undetermined. With 0 bases removed from V and 4 bases from J, the gap between germline ends came to 12 bases. The CDR3 consists of 15 residues. Germline lookup yields CDR1 SGHTA and CDR2 FQGTGA.

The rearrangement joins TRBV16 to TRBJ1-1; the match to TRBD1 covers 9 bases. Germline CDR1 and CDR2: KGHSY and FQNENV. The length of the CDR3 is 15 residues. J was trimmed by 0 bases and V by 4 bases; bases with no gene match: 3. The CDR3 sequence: CASSLRQGVNTEAFF. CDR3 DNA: TGTGCCAGCAGCCTGAGACAGGGGGTGAACACTGAAGCTTTCTTT.

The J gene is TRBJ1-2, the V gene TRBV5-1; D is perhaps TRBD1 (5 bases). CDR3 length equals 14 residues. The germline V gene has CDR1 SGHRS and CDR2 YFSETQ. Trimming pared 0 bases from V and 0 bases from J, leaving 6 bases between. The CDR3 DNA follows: TGCGCCAGCAGCTTGGGGGGGACTAACTATGGCTACACCTTC. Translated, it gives CASSLGGTNYGYTF.

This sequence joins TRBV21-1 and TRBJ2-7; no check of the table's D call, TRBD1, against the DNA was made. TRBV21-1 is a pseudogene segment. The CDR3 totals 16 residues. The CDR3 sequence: CASSAIQGCSSYEQYF. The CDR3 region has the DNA TGTGCCAGCAGCGCGATACAGGGCTGTAGCTCCTACGAGCAGTACTTC.

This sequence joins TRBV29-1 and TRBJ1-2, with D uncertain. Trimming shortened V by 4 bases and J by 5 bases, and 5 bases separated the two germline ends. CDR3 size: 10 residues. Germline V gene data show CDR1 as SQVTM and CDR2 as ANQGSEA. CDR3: CSVVGYGYTF. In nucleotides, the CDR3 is TGCAGCGTTGTCGGTTATGGCTACACCTTC.